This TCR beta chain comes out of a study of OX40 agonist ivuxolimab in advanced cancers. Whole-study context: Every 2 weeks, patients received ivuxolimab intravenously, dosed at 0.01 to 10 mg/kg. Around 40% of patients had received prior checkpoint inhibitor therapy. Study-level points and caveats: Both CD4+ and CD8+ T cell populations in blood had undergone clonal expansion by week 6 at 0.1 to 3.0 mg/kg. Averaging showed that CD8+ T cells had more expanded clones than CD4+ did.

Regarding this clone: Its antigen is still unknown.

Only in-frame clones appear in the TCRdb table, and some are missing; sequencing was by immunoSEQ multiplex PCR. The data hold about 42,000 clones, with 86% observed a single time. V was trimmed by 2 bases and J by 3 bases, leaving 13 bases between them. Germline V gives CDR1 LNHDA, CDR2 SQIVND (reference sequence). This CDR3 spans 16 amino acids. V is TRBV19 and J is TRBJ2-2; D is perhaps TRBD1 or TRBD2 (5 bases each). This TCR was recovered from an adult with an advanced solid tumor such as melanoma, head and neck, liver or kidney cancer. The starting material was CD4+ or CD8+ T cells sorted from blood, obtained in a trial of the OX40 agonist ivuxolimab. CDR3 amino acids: CASSILRGAHTGELFF. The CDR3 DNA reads TGTGCCAGTAGTATACTGCGAGGGGCCCACACCGGGGAGCTGTTTTTT.